This paragraph reports one T cell receptor beta chain. This PCR relied on a set of 60 Vbeta primers and 13 Jbeta primers. Only in-frame clones appear in the TCRdb table, and some are missing; sequencing was by immunoSEQ multiplex PCR. The sample consists of 150,000 to 200,000 clones, around 80% of them appearing once. CDR3 length: 16 residues. Germline V gene sequence: CDR1 SGHDT, CDR2 YYEEEE. With 2 bases removed from V and 0 bases from J, the gap between germline ends came to 14 bases. This entry comes from a study of cytomegalovirus exposure and HLA in healthy donors. Sequences were obtained from PBMCs. V and J are TRBV5-6 and TRBJ2-5; maybe TRBD2 (6 bases). This TCR derives from a man between 40 and 49 years old in good health and CMV-seronegative. Here the CDR3 reads CASSFPQAGYQETQYF. The CDR3 DNA follows: TGTGCCAGCAGCTTCCCCCAAGCGGGTTACCAAGAGACCCAGTACTTC.